The subject of this entry is one T cell receptor (beta chain). Its antigen is undetermined. V dropped 3 bases and J dropped 3; count of bases not matched to a gene: 4. This CDR3 spans 15 amino acids. Germline CDR1 SGDLS, CDR2 YYNGEE. The source of the sample is a study of cytomegalovirus exposure and HLA in healthy donors. Study conclusions and caveats: TCR beta chains numbering some 160 were designated cytomegalovirus-associated. Prior analysis indicated that the majority of TCR beta V segments exhibited productivity approximately 87% or approximately 30% of the time. A link between a missense DCLRE1C variant and TCR beta V- and J-gene trimming emerged from a later analysis. On later analysis, the bulk of CMV-associated TCR beta chains appeared to be HLA-restricted.

The PCR had 60 Vbeta and 13 Jbeta primers. The method was immunoSEQ multiplex PCR; TCRdb's version includes in-frame clones alone and lacks a portion of them. The sample has about 120,000 clones, about four fifths seen once; the top ten hold 3% to 5%. This chain uses TRBV9 with TRBJ2-7; 12 bases map to TRBD2. This TCR came from a woman in her 30s in good health and CMV-seronegative. The sequenced sample was PBMCs. Here the CDR3 reads CASSAGTSGFYEQYF. In nucleotides, the CDR3 is TGTGCCAGCAGCGCCGGGACTAGCGGGTTCTACGAGCAGTACTTC.